The clone carrying this T cell receptor beta chain came up many times. Its antigen is not identified. This sample is part of a study of regulatory T cells in long-lasting Graves disease. For the study at large: Graves' patients, newly diagnosed, had taken antithyroid drugs under 3 months. Study-wide results and caveats: Persistent Graves' patients showed a TCR diversity that was lower than that of newly diagnosed ones.

For TCR beta, libraries came from iRepertoire HTBI primers and Arm-PCR of CDR3 regions. TCRdb fed the multiplex PCR reads into MiXCR, producing one record per CDR3 protein. Here the sample spans roughly 500,000 distinct CDR3 sequences, about 13% being singletons. Stated time point: newly diagnosed GD, antithyroid drugs for less than 3 months. Scientists built the TCR library using RNA that was extracted from PBMCs. The same specimen was also included in a second study, on T cells in Graves' hyperthyroidism and ophthalmopathy.

This clonotype was sampled from a young man with Graves disease. The starting material was peripheral blood mononuclear cells (PBMCs), obtained at new diagnosis, from a patient treated with antithyroid drugs.

The CDR3 DNA reads as TGTGCCAGCAGCTCAGCTAGCGGGGCTTCCTACGAGCAGTACTTC. This encodes CASSSASGASYEQYF. This sequence joins TRBV7-9 and TRBJ2-7, with TRBD2 matching 9 bases. Germline CDR1 and CDR2: SEHNR and FQNEAQ (reference sequence). With 4 bases clipped from V and 1 base from J, the junction kept 5 bases outside the gene matches. The CDR3 has 15 amino acids. Drawing the rest from reference TRBV7-9 and TRBJ2-7, the complete variable domain is DTGVSQNPRHKITKRGQNVTFRCDPISEHNRLYWYRQTLGQGPEFLTYFQNEAQLEKSRLLSDRFSAERPKGSFSTLEIQRTEQGDSAMYLCASSSASGASYEQYFGPGTRLTVT.